This TCR beta chain came from a study of response to subunit inactivated influenza vaccine. Per the germline V gene, CDR1 is MGHRA and CDR2 is YSYEKL. The CDR3 extends over 16 amino acids. V lost 2 bases and J lost 12; bases outside the gene matches: 15. TCRdb reprocessed the RT-PCR reads with MiXCR, giving one entry per CDR3 protein. The table lists 800,000 to 1,000,000 distinct CDR3 sequences, 21% of them singletons. Specimen: PBMCs from blood, collected 5 days after vaccination. This sequence joins TRBV4-1 and TRBJ2-1; TRBD2 agrees at 8 bases. This clonotype was sampled from a man between 50 and 59 years old who received an inactivated influenza vaccine. The CDR3 DNA reads TGCGCCAGCAGCCAAATTTTCGGGACTAGTCCCGGGAGGCAGTTCTTC. Protein sequence: CASSQIFGTSPGRQFF.